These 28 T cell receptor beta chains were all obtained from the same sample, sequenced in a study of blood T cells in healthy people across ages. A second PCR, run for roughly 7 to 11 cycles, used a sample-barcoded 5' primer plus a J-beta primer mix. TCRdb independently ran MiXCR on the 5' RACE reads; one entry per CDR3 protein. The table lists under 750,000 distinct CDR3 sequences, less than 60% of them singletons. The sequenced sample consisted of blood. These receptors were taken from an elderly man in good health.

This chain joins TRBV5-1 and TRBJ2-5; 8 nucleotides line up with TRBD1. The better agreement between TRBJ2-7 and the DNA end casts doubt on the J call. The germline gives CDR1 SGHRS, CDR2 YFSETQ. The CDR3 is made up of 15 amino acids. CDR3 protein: CASSWGRQGLHEQYF. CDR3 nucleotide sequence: TGCGCCAGCAGCTGGGGTCGACAGGGGCTACACGAGCAGTACTTC.

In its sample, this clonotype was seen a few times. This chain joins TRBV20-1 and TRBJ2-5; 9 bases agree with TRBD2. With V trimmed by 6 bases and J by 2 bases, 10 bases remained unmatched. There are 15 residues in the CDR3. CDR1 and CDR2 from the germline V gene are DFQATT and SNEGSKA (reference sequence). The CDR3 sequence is CSAHSSSGGQETQYF. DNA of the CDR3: TGCAGTGCACACTCGTCCAGCGGGGGGCAAGAGACCCAGTACTTC.

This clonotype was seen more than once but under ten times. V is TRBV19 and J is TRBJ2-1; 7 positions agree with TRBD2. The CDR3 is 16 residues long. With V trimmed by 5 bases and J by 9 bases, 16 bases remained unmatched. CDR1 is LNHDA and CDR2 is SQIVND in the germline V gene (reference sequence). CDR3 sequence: CASSLVGGPGKVEQFF. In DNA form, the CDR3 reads TGTGCCAGTAGTCTTGTGGGAGGGCCAGGCAAGGTTGAGCAGTTCTTC.

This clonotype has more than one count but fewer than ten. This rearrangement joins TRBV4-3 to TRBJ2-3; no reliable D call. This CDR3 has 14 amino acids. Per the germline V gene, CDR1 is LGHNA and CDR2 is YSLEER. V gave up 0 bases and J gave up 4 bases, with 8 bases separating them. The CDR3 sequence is CASSQEMVADTQYF. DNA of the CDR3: TGCGCCAGCAGCCAAGAGATGGTGGCAGATACGCAGTATTTT.

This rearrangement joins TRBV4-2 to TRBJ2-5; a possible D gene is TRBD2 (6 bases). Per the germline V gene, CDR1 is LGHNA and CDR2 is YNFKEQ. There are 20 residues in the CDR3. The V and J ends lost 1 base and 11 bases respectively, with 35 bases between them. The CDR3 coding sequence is TGTGCCAGCAGCCAAGCTGGCACTCCCGGAAGGACGAACGGGAGAAAAGAGCAGTACTTC. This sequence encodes CASSQAGTPGRTNGRKEQYF.

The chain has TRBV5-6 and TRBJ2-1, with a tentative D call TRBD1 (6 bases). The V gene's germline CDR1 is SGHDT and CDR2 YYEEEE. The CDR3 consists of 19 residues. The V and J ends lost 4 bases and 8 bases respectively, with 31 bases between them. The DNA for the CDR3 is TGTGCCAGCAGCCCGGAGACGGGACACAGTTCTCCAGGGGTCGATGAGCAGTTCTTC. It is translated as CASSPETGHSSPGVDEQFF.

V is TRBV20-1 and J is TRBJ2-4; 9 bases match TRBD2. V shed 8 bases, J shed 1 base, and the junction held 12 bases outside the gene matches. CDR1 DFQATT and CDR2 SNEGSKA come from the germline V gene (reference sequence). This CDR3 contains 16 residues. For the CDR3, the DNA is TGCAGTACAGTCGGGGCTAGCGGGATGGCCAAAAACATTCAGTACTTC. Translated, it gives CSTVGASGMAKNIQYF.

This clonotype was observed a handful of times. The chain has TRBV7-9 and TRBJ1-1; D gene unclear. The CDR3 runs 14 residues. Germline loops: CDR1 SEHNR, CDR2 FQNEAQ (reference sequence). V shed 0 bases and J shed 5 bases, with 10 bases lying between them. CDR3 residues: CASSLAQPGTEAFF. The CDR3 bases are TGTGCCAGCAGCTTAGCGCAGCCGGGGACTGAAGCTTTCTTT.

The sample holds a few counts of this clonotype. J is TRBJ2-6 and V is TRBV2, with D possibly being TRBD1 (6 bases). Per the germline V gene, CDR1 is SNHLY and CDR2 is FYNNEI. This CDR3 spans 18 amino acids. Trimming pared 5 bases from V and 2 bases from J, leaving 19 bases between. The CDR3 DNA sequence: TGTGCCAGCAGTCCCCTACAGGGTACTCTAGCTGGGGCCAACGTCCTGACTTTC. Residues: CASSPLQGTLAGANVLTF.

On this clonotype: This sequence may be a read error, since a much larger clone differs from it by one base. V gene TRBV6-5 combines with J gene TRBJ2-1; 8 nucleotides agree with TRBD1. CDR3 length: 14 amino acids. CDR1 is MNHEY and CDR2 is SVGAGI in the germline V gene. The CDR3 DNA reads TGTGCCAGCAGGCTGGACAGGGAAAAAAATGGGCAGTTCTTC. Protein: CASRLDREKNGQFF.

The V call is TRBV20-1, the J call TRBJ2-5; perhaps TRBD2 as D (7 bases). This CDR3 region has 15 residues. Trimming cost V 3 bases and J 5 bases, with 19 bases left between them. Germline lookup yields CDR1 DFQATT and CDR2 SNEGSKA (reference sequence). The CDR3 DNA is TGCAGTGCTAGGGGGGGGGCTTTTCCTCCCGAGACCCAGTACTTC. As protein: CSARGGAFPPETQYF.

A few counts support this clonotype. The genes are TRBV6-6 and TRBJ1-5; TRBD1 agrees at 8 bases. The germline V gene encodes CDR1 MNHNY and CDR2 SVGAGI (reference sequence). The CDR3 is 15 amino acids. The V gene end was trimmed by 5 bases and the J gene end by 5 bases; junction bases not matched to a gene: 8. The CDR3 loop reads CASSGPGQVDQPQHF. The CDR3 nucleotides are TGTGCCAGCAGTGGGCCGGGACAGGTCGATCAGCCCCAGCATTTT.

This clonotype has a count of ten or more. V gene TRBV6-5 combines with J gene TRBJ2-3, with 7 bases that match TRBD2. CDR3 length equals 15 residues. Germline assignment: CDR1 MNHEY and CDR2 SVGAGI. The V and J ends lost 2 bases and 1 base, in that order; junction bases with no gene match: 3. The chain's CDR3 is CASSYGGSRTDTQYF. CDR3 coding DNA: TGTGCCAGCAGTTACGGCGGGAGTCGCACAGATACGCAGTATTTT.

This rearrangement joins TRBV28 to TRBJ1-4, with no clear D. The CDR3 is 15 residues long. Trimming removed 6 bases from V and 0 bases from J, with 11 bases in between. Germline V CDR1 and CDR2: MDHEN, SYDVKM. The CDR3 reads CASSPPGSTNEKLFF. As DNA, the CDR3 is TGTGCCAGCAGCCCTCCGGGATCAACTAATGAAAAACTGTTTTTT.

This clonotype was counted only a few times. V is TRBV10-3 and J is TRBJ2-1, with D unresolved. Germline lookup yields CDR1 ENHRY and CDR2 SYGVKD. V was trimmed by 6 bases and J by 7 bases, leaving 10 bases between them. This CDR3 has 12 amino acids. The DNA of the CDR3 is TGTGCCATCAGGTACAATAGGAATGAGCAGTTCTTC. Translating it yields CAIRYNRNEQFF.

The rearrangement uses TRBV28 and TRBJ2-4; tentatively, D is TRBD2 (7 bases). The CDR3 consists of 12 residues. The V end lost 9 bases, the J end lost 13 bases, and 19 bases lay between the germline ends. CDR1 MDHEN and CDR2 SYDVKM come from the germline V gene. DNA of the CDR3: TGTGCCAGTACCGGGGGGCGGTTAGAGCAGTACTTC. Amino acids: CASTGGRLEQYF.

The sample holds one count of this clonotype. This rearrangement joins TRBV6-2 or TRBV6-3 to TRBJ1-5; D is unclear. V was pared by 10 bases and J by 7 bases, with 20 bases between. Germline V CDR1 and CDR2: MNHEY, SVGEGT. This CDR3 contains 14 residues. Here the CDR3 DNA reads TGTGCCACTGAAGCCCTTTCTTCATACCAGCCCCAGCATTTT. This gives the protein CATEALSSYQPQHF.

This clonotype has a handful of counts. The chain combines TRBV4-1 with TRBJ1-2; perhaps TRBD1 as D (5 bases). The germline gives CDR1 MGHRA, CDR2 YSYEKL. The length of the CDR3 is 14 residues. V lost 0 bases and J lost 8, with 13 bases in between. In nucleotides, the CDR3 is TGCGCCAGCAGCCAAGATGGAAAGGGGTACGGCTACACCTTC. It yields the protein CASSQDGKGYGYTF.

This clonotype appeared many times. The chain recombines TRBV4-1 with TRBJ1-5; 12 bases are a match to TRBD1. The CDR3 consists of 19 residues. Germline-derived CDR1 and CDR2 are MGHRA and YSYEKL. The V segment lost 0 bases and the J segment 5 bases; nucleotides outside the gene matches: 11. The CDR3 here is CASSQDLGTGGSSYQPQHF. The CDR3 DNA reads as TGCGCCAGCAGCCAAGATCTTGGGACAGGGGGCTCTTCTTATCAGCCCCAGCATTTT.

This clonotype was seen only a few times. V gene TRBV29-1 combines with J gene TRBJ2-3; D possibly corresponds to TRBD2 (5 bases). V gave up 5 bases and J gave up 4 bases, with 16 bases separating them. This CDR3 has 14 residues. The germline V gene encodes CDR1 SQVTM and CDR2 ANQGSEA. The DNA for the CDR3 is TGCAGCGTTTCCGGGATTGTAGCGTCAGATACGCAGTATTTT. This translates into CSVSGIVASDTQYF.

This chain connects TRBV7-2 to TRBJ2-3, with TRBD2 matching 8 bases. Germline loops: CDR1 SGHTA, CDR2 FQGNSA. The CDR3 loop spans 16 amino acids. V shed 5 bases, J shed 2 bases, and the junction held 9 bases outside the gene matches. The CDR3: CASSTRSGAYTDTQYF. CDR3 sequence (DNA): TGTGCCAGCAGCACCCGTAGCGGGGCCTACACAGATACGCAGTATTTT.

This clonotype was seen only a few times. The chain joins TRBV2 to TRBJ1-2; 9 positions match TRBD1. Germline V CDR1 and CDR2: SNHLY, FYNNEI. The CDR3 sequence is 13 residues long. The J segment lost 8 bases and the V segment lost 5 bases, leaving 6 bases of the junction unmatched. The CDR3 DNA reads TGTGCCAGCAGTCACAGGGGGCTTCGGGGCTACACCTTC. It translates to CASSHRGLRGYTF.

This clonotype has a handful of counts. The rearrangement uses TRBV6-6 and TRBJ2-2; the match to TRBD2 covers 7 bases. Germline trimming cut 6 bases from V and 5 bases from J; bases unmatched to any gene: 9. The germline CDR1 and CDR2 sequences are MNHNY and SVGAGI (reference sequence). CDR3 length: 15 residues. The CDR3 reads CASSLARGTTGELFF. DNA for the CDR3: TGTGCCAGCAGCCTAGCGCGGGGGACGACCGGGGAGCTGTTTTTT.

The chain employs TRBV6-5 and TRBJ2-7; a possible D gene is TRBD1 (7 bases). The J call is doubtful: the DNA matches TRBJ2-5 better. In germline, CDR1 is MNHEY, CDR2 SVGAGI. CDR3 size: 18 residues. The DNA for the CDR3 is TGTGCCAGCAGTTACCCCGGAGGGGACAGCGACAACATGAAGACCCAGTACTTC. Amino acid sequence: CASSYPGGDSDNMKTQYF.

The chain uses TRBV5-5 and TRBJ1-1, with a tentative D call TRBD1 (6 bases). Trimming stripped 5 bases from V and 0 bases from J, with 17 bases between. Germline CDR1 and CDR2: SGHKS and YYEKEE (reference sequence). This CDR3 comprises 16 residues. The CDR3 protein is CASRPYPGGMNTEAFF. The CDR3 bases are TGTGCCAGCAGGCCATACCCGGGGGGCATGAACACTGAAGCTTTCTTT.

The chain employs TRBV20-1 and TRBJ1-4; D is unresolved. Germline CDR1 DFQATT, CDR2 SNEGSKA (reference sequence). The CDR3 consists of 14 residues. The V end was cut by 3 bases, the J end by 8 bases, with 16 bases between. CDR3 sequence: CSASPGQLGEKLFF. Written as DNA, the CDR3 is TGCAGTGCTAGTCCCGGTCAGCTGGGGGAAAAACTGTTTTTT.

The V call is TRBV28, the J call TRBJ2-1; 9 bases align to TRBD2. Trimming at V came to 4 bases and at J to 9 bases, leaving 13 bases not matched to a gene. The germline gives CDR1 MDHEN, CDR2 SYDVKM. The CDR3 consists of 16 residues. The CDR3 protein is CASSSPRVAGVGEQFF. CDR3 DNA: TGTGCCAGCAGTTCGCCCAGGGTAGCGGGAGTAGGTGAGCAGTTCTTC.

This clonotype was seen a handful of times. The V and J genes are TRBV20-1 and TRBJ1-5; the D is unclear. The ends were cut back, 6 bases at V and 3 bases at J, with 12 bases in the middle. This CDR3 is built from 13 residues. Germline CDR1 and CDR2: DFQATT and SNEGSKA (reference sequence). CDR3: CSATLGVNQPQHF. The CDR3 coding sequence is TGCAGTGCCACCCTTGGGGTCAATCAGCCCCAGCATTTT.